This note documents a single TCR beta chain sequence. The CDR3 consists of 15 residues. V trimming: 0 bases; J trimming: 1 base; junction bases outside the gene matches: 3. The germline CDR1 and CDR2 sequences are SGHRS and YFSETQ. These data originate in a study of cytomegalovirus exposure and HLA in healthy donors. Use of 60 Vbeta and 13 Jbeta primers characterized the PCR. Assay used: immunoSEQ multiplex PCR; TCRdb lists only in-frame clones, some missing. The sample holds fewer than 45,000 clones; less than 85% are singletons and the top ten take about 8%. The clonotype originates from a woman in her 30s in good health and CMV-seropositive. The specimen sequenced was PBMCs. The chain combines TRBV5-1 with TRBJ2-7; 8 bases align to TRBD2. CDR3 amino acids: CASSLVLAGSYEQYF. In nucleotides, the CDR3 is TGCGCCAGCAGCTTGGTATTAGCGGGATCCTACGAGCAGTACTTC. The complete variable domain, with remaining parts taken from reference TRBV5-1 and TRBJ2-7, reads KAGVTQTPRYLIKTRGQQVTLSCSPISGHRSVSWYQQTPGQGLQFLFEYFSETQRNKGNFPGRFSGRQFSNSRSEMNVSTLELGDSALYLCASSLVLAGSYEQYFGPGTRLTVT.